This T cell receptor (beta chain) came from a study of shared clonotypes between healthy human individuals. Overall study context: A few men and a couple of women, aged 18 to 49, were donors. Points from the study as a whole: Inspection by rarefaction showed sorted-subset sequencing to be incomplete despite large depth. Naive subsets usually exceeded memory subsets in estimated richness.

In the case of this clone: The antigen is not known.

Several immunoSEQ 96-well plates shared each subset's DNA, each plate a replicate. Here immunoSEQ multiplex PCR was the method, and the copy in TCRdb shows in-frame clones only, minus some. In the table there are roughly 850,000 clones, approximately 97% of which are singletons. CDR3 length: 16 amino acids. The germline V and J ends were trimmed by 5 bases and 9 bases, with 23 bases remaining between them. Germline V gene data show CDR1 as LNHDA and CDR2 as SQIVND (reference sequence). Naive CD8 cells comprised CD45RO-negative, CCR7-positively selected cells, excluding terminally differentiated effector memory CD45RA+ cells.

The rearrangement uses TRBV19 and TRBJ2-1; D is tentatively TRBD1 or TRBD2 (7 bases each). The sequencing input was naive CD8+ T cells sorted from blood. The source of this sequence is a man aged 25-45 years in good health. The CDR3 here is CASSGSGRGLIVEQFF. CDR3 nucleotides: TGTGCCAGTAGTGGTTCAGGGAGGGGGCTTATAGTTGAGCAGTTCTTC.